The clone carrying this TCR beta chain was recorded once. The antigen remains undetermined. No conserved phenylalanine or tryptophan ends this CDR3, so it is likely a read error. This sample was included in a study of T cell repertoires in cytomegalovirus infection. The CDR3 length is 15 residues. Trimming removed 2 bases from V and 5 bases from J; junction bases left unmatched: 7. Germline loops: CDR1 SGHVS, CDR2 FQNEAQ. TCRdb ran MiXCR on the reads and lists one entry per CDR3 protein. The table lists a few hundred thousand distinct CDR3 sequences, under 45% of them singletons. Study results and limitations: HLA-C-restricted CMV clonotypes gave the most frequent clonotype in two of eight donors.

V is TRBV7-8 and J is TRBJ2-5, with 8 bases fitting TRBD2. The sequence was obtained from a human donor in good health (CMV status not recorded). Some clones in this sample may be carry-over from other donors' samples. This specimen consisted of cultured PBMCs, obtained from culture after CMV antigen stimulation. The CDR3 reads CASSLSGGPGETQYY. CDR3 coding DNA: TGTGCCAGCAGCTTATCGGGAGGGCCGGGGGAGACCCAGTACTAC.